This T cell receptor beta chain was obtained from a study of CD8+ T cells in alopecia areata. About the research overall: Administration of oral tofacitinib to treated patients was at 5 to 10 mg twice daily. Tofacitinib administration persisted for 6 to 18 months, succeeded by 6 months off drug.

The germline gives CDR1 SQVTM, CDR2 ANQGSEA. CDR3 length: 13 amino acids. Trimming removed 7 bases from V and 0 bases from J, with 10 bases in between. Extracted RNA was reverse transcribed into cDNA, the sequencing template. Method: immunoSEQ multiplex PCR; TCRdb's copy keeps in-frame clones and lacks some. Of under 300,000 clones listed, 65% to 70% were seen once; the top ten hold 1.2%. V and J are TRBV29-1 and TRBJ2-1, with D hard to call. The starting material was CD4+ T cells sorted from blood, obtained at week 0. The receptor comes from a human donor with alopecia areata. The CDR3 reads CSALQASYNEQFF. Here the CDR3 DNA reads TGCAGCGCGTTGCAAGCCTCCTACAATGAGCAGTTCTTC.